The source of this TCR beta chain is a study of blood T cell repertoires in COVID-19. Across the whole study: Whether acute or convalescent, the COVID-19 samples came from the United States, Italy and Spain. The analysed material was cDNA or gDNA that came from T cells, B-cell-depleted T cells, or PBMCs.

In the original workflow: Nucleated cell number was recorded as an estimate derived from reference gene primer amplification. Clones were sequenced by immunoSEQ multiplex PCR, and TCRdb holds only the in-frame ones, with some missing. The V and J calls and clone size come from that table; D and trimming were worked out from the DNA. The sample yields about 490,000 clones, approximately 85% seen once. This receptor was taken from a human donor in a cohort sampled during active COVID-19. The sequenced sample consisted of peripheral blood.

The CDR3 region has the DNA TGTGCCAGCTGCCCGGGAATCGGACCCAGCGAGCAGTACTTC. Translating it yields CASCPGIGPSEQYF. The gene calls are TRBV2 and TRBJ2-7; possible D gene TRBD2, 5 bases. This CDR3 spans 14 amino acids. V lost 8 bases to trimming and J lost 6 bases, with 20 bases between them. Germline CDR1 reads SNHLY; CDR2 reads FYNNEI.